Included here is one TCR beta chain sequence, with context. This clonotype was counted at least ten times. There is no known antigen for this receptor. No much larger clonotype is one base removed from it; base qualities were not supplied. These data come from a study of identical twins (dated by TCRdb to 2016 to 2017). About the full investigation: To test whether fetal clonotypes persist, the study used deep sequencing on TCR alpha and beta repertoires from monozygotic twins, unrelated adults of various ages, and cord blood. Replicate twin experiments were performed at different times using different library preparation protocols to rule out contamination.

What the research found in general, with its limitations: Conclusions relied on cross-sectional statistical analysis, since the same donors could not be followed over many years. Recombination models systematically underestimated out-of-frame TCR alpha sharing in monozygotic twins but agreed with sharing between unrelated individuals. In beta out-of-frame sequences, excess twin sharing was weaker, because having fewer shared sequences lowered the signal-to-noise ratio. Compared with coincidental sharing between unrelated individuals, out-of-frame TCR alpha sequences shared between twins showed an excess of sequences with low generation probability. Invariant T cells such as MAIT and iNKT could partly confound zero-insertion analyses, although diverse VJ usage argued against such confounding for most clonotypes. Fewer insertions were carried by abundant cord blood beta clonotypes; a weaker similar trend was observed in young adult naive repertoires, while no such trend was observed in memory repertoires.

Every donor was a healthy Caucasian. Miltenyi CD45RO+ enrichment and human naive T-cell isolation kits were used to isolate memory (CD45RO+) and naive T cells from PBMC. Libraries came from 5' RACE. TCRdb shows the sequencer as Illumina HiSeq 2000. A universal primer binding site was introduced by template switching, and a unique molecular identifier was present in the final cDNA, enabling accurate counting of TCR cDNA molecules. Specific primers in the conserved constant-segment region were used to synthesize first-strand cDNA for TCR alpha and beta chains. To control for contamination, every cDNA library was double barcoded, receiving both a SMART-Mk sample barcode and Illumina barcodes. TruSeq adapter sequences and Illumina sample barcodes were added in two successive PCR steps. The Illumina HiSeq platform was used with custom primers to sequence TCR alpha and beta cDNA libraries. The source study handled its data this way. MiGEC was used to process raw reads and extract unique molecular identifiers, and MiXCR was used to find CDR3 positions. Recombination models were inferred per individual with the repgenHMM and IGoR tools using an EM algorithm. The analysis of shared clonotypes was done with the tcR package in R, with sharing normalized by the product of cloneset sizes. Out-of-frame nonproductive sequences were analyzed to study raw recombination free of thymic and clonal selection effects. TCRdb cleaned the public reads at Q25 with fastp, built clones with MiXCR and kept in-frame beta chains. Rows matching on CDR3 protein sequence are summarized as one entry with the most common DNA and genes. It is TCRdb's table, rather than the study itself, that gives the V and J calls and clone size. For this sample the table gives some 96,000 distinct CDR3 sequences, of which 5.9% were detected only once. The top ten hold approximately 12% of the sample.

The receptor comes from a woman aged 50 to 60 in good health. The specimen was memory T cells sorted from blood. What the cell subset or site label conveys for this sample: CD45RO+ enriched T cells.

The CDR3 amino acid sequence is: CASSQLWTPGVRFF. The DNA sequence is TGTGCCAGCAGTCAATTATGGACCCCAGGGGTCCGGTTCTTC. The chain is made from TRBV6-5 and TRBJ2-1, with TRBD1 tentatively as D gene (6 bases match). V loses 5 bases of germline sequence and J loses 15 bases, and the interval between the two ends is 23 bases. The CDR3, cysteine through phenylalanine, is 14 amino acids long. Only CDR3 DNA is held: 42 bases, read in frame from base 1. Via the germline V gene, CDR1 is MNHEY and CDR2 SVGAGI.